The rows below give T cell receptor beta chains drawn from one sample of a study of blood T cells in healthy people across ages. TCRdb reprocessed the 5' RACE reads via MiXCR and lists one record per CDR3 protein. The sample has some 1.5 million distinct CDR3 sequences, approximately 28% seen once. Sequences were obtained from blood. Receptor source: a woman aged 25-40 years in good health. Each CDR3 is given with its conserved first and last residue. Fields, in order: clone size, V gene, J gene, D gene, CDR3 DNA, CDR3 protein. The D gene is left open where the match is weak. A clone size is listed for some rows: how often the clone was seen (once, few, many), or a class if it is expanded.

size: .; V: TRBV3-1; J: TRBJ2-7; D: TRBD1; DNA: TGTGCCAGCAGCCCCGGGACAGGGACTCGTGAGCAGTACTTC; CDR3: CASSPGTGTREQYF
size: many; V: TRBV12-3/TRBV12-4; J: TRBJ2-7; D: TRBD1; DNA: TGTGCCAGCTCGACAGGGGGCCCCAGCCGGGACGAGCAGTACTTC; CDR3: CASSTGGPSRDEQYF
size: .; V: TRBV6-5; J: TRBJ2-7; D: .; DNA: TGTGCCAGCAGTTCGCTCGACAGCGGCAGATCGGAGCAGTACTTC; CDR3: CASSSLDSGRSEQYF
size: .; V: TRBV5-6; J: TRBJ2-2; D: .; DNA: TGTGCCAGCAGCGGGGCTGCCTTTACCGGGGAGCTGTTTTTT; CDR3: CASSGAAFTGELFF
size: .; V: TRBV20-1; J: TRBJ2-1; D: .; DNA: TGCAGTGCTAGAGAGGATGAGCAGTTCTTC; CDR3: CSAREDEQFF
size: .; V: TRBV27; J: TRBJ2-7; D: .; DNA: TGTGCCAGCAGTCGTTTTGGAGCCTACGAGCAGTACTTC; CDR3: CASSRFGAYEQYF
size: few; V: TRBV29-1; J: TRBJ2-1; D: .; DNA: TGCAGCGTTAGGGAAGAGACCCAGTTCTTC; CDR3: CSVREETQFF
size: .; V: TRBV2; J: TRBJ1-2; D: .; DNA: TGTGCCAGCAGTGATGGAGGCTATGGCTACACCTTC; CDR3: CASSDGGYGYTF
size: few; V: TRBV20-1; J: TRBJ1-5; D: .; DNA: TGCAGTGCTAGGGCTGATAGCAATCAGCCCCAGCATTTT; CDR3: CSARADSNQPQHF
size: .; V: TRBV2; J: TRBJ2-2; D: TRBD2; DNA: TGTGCCAGCAGTGTTCGGCAGCGGGGCACCGGGGAGCTGTTTTTT; CDR3: CASSVRQRGTGELFF
size: few; V: TRBV7-2; J: TRBJ1-1; D: TRBD1; DNA: TGTGCCAGCGGGACAGGGGGCGCGTACACTGAAGCTTTCTTT; CDR3: CASGTGGAYTEAFF